This is a list of T cell receptor beta chains from one sample in a study of cytomegalovirus exposure and HLA in healthy donors. This table comes from immunoSEQ multiplex PCR, and its TCRdb copy is limited to in-frame clones, with some not included. The sample consists of about 130,000 clones, just under 75% of them appearing once. Sequenced input: PBMCs. These receptors came from a man aged 40-50 years in good health and CMV-seropositive. CDR3s include the opening cysteine and the closing phenylalanine or tryptophan. D genes are given only for firm matches. Clone size is not always given. Where it is, it says once, few, many or a class for expanded clones.

j_call clone_size d_call v_call cdr3_aa cdr3_nt
TRBJ2-5 . TRBD2 TRBV9 CASSVGTSHGGETQYF TGTGCCAGCAGCGTCGGGACTAGCCACGGTGGGGAGACCCAGTACTTC
TRBJ1-5 . . TRBV28 CASSLLRVGNQPQHF TGTGCCAGCAGTTTACTCAGGGTAGGCAATCAGCCCCAGCATTTT
TRBJ1-2 . . TRBV14 CASSQDTANYGYTF TGTGCCAGCAGCCAAGATACAGCTAACTATGGCTACACCTTC
TRBJ2-1 . . TRBV6-5 CASSYWQGGEQFF TGTGCCAGCAGTTACTGGCAGGGGGGCGAGCAGTTCTTC
TRBJ2-1 . . TRBV5-7 CASSLCSVEQFF TGTGCCAGCAGCTTATGTTCGGTGGAGCAGTTCTTC
TRBJ1-2 . . TRBV7-9 CASSLDREDTLLNGYTF TGTGCCAGCAGCTTAGACCGGGAGGACACCCTATTGAATGGCTACACCTTC
TRBJ2-1 . . TRBV10-2 CASSEEERSYNEQFF TGCGCCAGCAGTGAGGAGGAGCGCTCCTACAATGAGCAGTTCTTC
TRBJ1-1 . TRBD1 TRBV5-1 CASSPSGTGNTEAFF TGCGCCAGCAGCCCCTCCGGGACAGGCAACACTGAAGCTTTCTTT
TRBJ1-2 . TRBD1 TRBV7-9 CASSVGTGASNYGYTF TGTGCCAGCAGCGTTGGGACAGGGGCATCTAACTATGGCTACACCTTC
TRBJ1-5 once . TRBV28 CAANRVGTQIGGNQPQHF TGTGCCGCCAACAGGGTCGGGACCCAGATTGGAGGCAATCAGCCCCAGCATTTT
TRBJ1-1 . TRBD1 TRBV28 CASRPSWTGNTEAFF TGTGCCAGCAGGCCCTCGTGGACAGGTAACACTGAAGCTTTCTTT
TRBJ1-2 few TRBD1 TRBV6-5 CASLDRDQGYTF TGTGCCAGCTTGGACAGGGATCAGGGCTACACCTTC
TRBJ2-1 . TRBD1 TRBV27 CATGDRGFWEQFF TGTGCCACTGGGGACAGGGGATTTTGGGAGCAGTTCTTC
TRBJ1-5 . TRBD1 TRBV5-5 CASSTSNTGANQPQHF TGTGCCAGCAGCACAAGTAATACAGGGGCCAATCAGCCCCAGCATTTT
TRBJ1-4 . . TRBV6-4 CASRREHSTNEKLFF TGTGCCAGCCGGAGGGAACACTCAACTAATGAAAAACTGTTTTTT
TRBJ2-2 . . TRBV2 CASSGTAPVTGELFF TGTGCCAGCAGTGGGACAGCCCCGGTGACCGGGGAGCTGTTTTTT
TRBJ2-1 once TRBD2 TRBV5-4 CASSGISGRAYNEQFF TGTGCCAGCAGCGGAATTAGCGGGAGGGCCTACAATGAGCAGTTCTTC
TRBJ1-2 once TRBD1 TRBV18 CASSPNRGLGYGYTF TGTGCCAGCTCACCGAACAGGGGGCTCGGCTATGGCTACACCTTC
TRBJ2-2 . . TRBV10-3 CAISERGNTGELFF TGTGCCATCAGTGAGCGCGGAAACACCGGGGAGCTGTTTTTT
TRBJ2-7 . TRBD1 TRBV5-6 CASSLSDRDPYEQYF TGTGCCAGCAGCTTGTCGGACAGGGACCCCTACGAGCAGTACTTC
TRBJ1-5 . . TRBV4-1 CASSQDGGSGDQPQHF TGCGCCAGCAGCCAAGACGGTGGCAGCGGGGATCAGCCCCAGCATTTT
TRBJ1-5 . . TRBV4-1 CASSPQLVLNQPQHF TGCGCCAGCAGCCCCCAGTTGGTCCTCAATCAGCCCCAGCATTTT
TRBJ2-1 . . TRBV6-1 CASSEPPGSPRTEQFF TGTGCCAGCAGTGAACCCCCGGGATCCCCCAGGACTGAGCAGTTCTTC
TRBJ1-1 . TRBD1 TRBV15 CATSRVAQGAKAFF TGTGCCACCAGCAGAGTCGCACAGGGGGCAAAGGCTTTCTTT
TRBJ1-5 few . TRBV4-1 CASSPGERGNQPQHF TGCGCCAGCAGCCCAGGGGAGAGGGGCAATCAGCCCCAGCATTTT
TRBJ1-4 . TRBD1 TRBV27 CASSSIKDRGGEKLFF TGTGCCAGCAGTTCTATCAAGGACAGGGGTGGTGAAAAACTGTTTTTT
TRBJ2-3 . . TRBV6-4 CASSDSIGSDTQYF TGTGCCAGCAGTGACAGTATCGGGAGTGATACGCAGTATTTT
TRBJ2-2 . . TRBV6-1 CASSEDIATTADTGELFF TGTGCCAGCAGTGAAGACATTGCGACCACCGCGGACACCGGGGAGCTGTTTTTT
TRBJ2-3 . . TRBV19 CASSGSGNTDTQYF TGTGCCAGTAGTGGGTCAGGGAACACAGATACGCAGTATTTT
TRBJ1-2 . TRBD1 TRBV2 CASTYSGTGYGYTF TGTGCCAGCACATACTCCGGGACAGGCTATGGCTACACCTTC
TRBJ2-5 . . TRBV2 CATQPGPGQKETQYF TGTGCCACCCAGCCAGGCCCCGGACAGAAAGAGACCCAGTACTTC
TRBJ2-7 . . TRBV28 CASSLSGKTYEQYF TGTGCCAGCAGTCTTAGCGGAAAAACTTACGAGCAGTACTTC
TRBJ1-1 . . TRBV29-1 CSVRPGGTNTEAFF TGCAGCGTCAGACCGGGCGGGACGAACACTGAAGCTTTCTTT
TRBJ2-3 . TRBD2 TRBV7-8 CASKESGGVLGAFTDTQYF TGTGCCAGCAAGGAGTCCGGGGGGGTTTTGGGGGCATTCACAGATACGCAGTATTTT
TRBJ2-7 . . TRBV18 CASSPTQGFDEQYF TGTGCCAGCTCACCTACACAGGGTTTTGACGAGCAGTACTTC
TRBJ2-7 . TRBD1 TRBV10-1 CASSESGTASYEQYF TGCGCCAGCAGTGAGTCTGGGACAGCTTCCTACGAGCAGTACTTC
TRBJ2-3 . TRBD1 TRBV4-2 CASSLGQGHTDTQYF TGTGCCAGCAGCCTTGGACAGGGACACACAGATACGCAGTATTTT
TRBJ2-2 . TRBD2 TRBV28 CASRRTSGNTGELFF TGTGCCAGCAGGCGGACTAGCGGCAACACCGGGGAGCTGTTTTTT
TRBJ1-2 . TRBD1 TRBV5-1 CASSLVVAAGGSYTF TGCGCCAGCAGCTTGGTCGTTGCGGCAGGGGGCAGCTACACCTTC
TRBJ2-1 once TRBD2 TRBV28 CASRAGDSYNEQFF TGTGCCAGCAGAGCGGGAGACTCCTACAATGAGCAGTTCTTC
TRBJ1-5 . TRBD1 TRBV6-5 CASSYFGTGTNQPQHF TGTGCCAGCAGTTACTTCGGGACAGGGACCAATCAGCCCCAGCATTTT